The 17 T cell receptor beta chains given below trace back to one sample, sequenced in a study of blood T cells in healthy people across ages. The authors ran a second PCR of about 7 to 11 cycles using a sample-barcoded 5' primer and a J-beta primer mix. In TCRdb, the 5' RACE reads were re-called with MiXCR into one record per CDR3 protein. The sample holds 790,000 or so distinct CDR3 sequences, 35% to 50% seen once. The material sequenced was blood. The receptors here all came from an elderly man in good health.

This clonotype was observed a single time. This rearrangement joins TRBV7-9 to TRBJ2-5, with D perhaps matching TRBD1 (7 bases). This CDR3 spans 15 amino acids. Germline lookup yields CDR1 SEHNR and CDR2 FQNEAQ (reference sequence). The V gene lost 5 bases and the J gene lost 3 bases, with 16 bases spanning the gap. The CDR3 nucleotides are TGTGCCAGCAGCCCCCAGGGGGGCGCCGAAGAGACCCAGTACTTC. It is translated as CASSPQGGAEETQYF.

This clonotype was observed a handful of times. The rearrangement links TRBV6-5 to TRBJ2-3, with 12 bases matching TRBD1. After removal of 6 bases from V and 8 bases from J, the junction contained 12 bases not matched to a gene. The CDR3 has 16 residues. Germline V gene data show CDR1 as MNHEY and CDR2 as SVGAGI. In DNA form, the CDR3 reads TGTGCCAGCAGCCCCCTTGGGGACAGGGGGCTTGGTACGCAGTATTTT. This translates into CASSPLGDRGLGTQYF.

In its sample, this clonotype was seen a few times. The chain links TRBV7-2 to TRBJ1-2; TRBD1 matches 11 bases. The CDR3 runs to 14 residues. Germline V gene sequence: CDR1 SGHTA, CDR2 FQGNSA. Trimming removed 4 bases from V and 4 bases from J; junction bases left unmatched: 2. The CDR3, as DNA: TGTGCCAGCAGCTCCGGGACAGGGGGCTATGGCTACACCTTC. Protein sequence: CASSSGTGGYGYTF. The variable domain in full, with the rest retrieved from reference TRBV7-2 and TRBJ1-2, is GAGVSQSPSNKVTEKGKDVELRCDPISGHTALYWYRQSLGQGLEFLIYFQGNSAPDKSGLPSDRFSAERTGGSVSTLTIQRTQQEDSAVYLCASSSGTGGYGYTFGSGTRLTVV.

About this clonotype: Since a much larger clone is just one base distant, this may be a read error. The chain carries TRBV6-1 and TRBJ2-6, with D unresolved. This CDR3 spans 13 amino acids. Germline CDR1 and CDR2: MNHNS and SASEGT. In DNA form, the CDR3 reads TGTGCCGGCAGTGACTCTGGGGCCAACGTCCTGACTTTC. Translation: CAGSDSGANVLTF.

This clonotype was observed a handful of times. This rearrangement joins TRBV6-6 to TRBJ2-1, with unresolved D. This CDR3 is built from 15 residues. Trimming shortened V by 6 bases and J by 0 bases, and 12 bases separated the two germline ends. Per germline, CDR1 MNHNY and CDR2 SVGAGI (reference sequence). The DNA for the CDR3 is TGTGCCAGCAGACCGAGGTTAGGCTCCTACAATGAGCAGTTCTTC. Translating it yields CASRPRLGSYNEQFF.

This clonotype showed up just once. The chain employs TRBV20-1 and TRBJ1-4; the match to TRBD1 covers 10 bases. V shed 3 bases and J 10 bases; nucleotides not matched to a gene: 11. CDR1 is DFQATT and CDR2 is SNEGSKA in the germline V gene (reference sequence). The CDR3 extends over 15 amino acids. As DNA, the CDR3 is TGCAGTGCTAGGGTACCGGGACAGGGGAACGGAAAACTGTTTTTT. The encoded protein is CSARVPGQGNGKLFF.

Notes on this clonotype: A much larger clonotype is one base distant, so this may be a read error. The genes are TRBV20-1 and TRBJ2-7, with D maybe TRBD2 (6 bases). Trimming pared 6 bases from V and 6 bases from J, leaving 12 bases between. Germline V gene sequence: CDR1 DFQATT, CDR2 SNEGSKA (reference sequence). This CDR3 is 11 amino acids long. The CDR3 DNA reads TGCAGTGCCCGCGGGGACGGCGAGCAGTACTTC. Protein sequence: CSARGDGEQYF.

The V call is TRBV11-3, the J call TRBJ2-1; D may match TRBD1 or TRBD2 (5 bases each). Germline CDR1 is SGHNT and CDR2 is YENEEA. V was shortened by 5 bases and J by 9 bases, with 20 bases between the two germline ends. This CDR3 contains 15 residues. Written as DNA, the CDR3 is TGTGCCAGCAGCACGGGGACCTGCGTCTGGGGTGAGCAGTTCTTC. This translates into CASSTGTCVWGEQFF.

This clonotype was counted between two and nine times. CDR3 region: CASSEVGAGVTYNEQFF. Here the CDR3 DNA reads TGTGCCAGCAGTGAAGTGGGAGCGGGAGTCACCTACAATGAGCAGTTCTTC. The rearrangement uses TRBV2 and TRBJ2-1; 8 bases agree with TRBD2. Germline V gene data show CDR1 as SNHLY and CDR2 as FYNNEI. The CDR3 is 17 residues long. J lost 2 bases, V lost 1 base, and 7 bases had no gene match.

The CDR3 here is CASSSRCGVSYNEQFF. Written as DNA, the CDR3 is TGTGCCAGCAGTTCAAGATGTGGGGTTTCCTACAATGAGCAGTTCTTC. The chain has TRBV21-1 and TRBJ2-1. TRBV21-1 corresponds to a pseudogene. The CDR3 is 16 amino acids.

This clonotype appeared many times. The CDR3: CASSLQGNEKLFF. CDR3 in DNA: TGTGCCAGCAGTCTACAGGGTAATGAAAAACTGTTTTTT. This chain joins TRBV7-9 and TRBJ1-4; perhaps TRBD1 as D (6 bases). The V end was cut by 6 bases, the J end by 4 bases, with 9 bases between. Germline values: CDR1 SEHNR, CDR2 FQNEAQ (reference sequence). The CDR3 is 13 amino acids.

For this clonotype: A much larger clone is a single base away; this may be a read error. The CDR3 is CASSLDQVNEQYF. For the CDR3, the DNA is TGTGCCAGCAGCTTAGACCAGGTCAATGAGCAGTACTTC. The V call is TRBV7-6, the J call TRBJ2-5; D gene unclear. The CDR3 contains 13 residues. The V gene's germline CDR1 is SGHVS and CDR2 FNYEAQ. Trimming left V 1 base short and J 11 bases short, with 14 bases between.

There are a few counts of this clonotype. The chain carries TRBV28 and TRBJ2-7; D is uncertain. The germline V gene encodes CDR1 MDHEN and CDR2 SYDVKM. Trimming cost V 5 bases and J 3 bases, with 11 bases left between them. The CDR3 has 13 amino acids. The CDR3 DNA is TGTGCCAGCAGTGTCTACGAATTCTACGAGCAGTACTTC. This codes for CASSVYEFYEQYF.

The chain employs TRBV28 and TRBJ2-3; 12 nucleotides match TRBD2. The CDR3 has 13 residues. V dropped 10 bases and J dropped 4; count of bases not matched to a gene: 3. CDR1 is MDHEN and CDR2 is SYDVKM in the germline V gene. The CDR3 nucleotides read TGTGCCACCGGGACTAGCGGGCCAGATACGCAGTATTTT. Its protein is CATGTSGPDTQYF.

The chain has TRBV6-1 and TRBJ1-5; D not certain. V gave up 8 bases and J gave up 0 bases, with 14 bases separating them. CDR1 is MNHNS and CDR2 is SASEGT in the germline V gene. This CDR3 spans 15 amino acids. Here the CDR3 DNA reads TGTGCCAGCCTTGAAGCACCTTATAGCAATCAGCCCCAGCATTTT. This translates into CASLEAPYSNQPQHF.

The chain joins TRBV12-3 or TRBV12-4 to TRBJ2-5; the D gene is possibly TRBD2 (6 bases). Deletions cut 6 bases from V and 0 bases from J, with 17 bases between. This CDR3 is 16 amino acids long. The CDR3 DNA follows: TGTGCCAGCAGGAGAAAATTAGCGGAGCACCAAGAGACCCAGTACTTC. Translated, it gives CASRRKLAEHQETQYF.

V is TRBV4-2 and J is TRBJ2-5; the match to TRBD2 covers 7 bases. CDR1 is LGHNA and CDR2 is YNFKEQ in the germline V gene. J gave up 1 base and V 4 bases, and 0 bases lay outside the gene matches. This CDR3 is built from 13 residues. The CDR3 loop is CASSREGQETQYF. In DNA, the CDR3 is TGTGCCAGCAGCCGGGAGGGCCAAGAGACCCAGTACTTC.